Sequencing of this T cell receptor beta chain was carried out in a study of T cell responses to AZD1222 COVID-19 vaccine. Study-wide results and limits: Possibly, clonal diversity was underestimated; donors were largely white British and included more females.

Some clones are missing from TCRdb's copy, which holds only in-frame ones; the method was immunoSEQ multiplex PCR. The sample lists roughly 130,000 clones; roughly 90% were seen once. About this clone itself: Its specificity is not known. In the same sample, other DNA sequences code for this CDR3.

V was clipped by 0 bases and J by 5 bases; unmatched bases: 0. The CDR3 totals 14 residues. Germline CDR1 SGHRS, CDR2 YFSETQ. The genes are TRBV5-1 and TRBJ1-4; 8 bases map to TRBD1. The sample consisted of peripheral blood, taken 28 days after the second AZD1222 dose. This TCR was recovered from an adult who received the AZD1222 COVID-19 vaccine. CDR3 sequence: CASSLGQGNEKLFF. CDR3 nucleotide sequence: TGCGCCAGCAGCTTGGGACAGGGGAATGAAAAACTGTTTTTT.